The 8 T cell receptor beta chains given below trace back to one sample, sequenced in a study of vaccination and CD4 T cells after COVID-19. The Oncomine TCR Beta short-read assay sequenced DNA from cultured CD4+ T cells. TCRdb independently ran MiXCR on the PCR reads; one entry per CDR3 protein. The sample yields roughly 18,000 distinct CDR3 sequences, approximately 53% seen once. Their cognate antigens are unknown. As to treatment: roughly nine-day PBMC culture with coronavirus spike peptide pools or control peptides (ViraFEST assay). The sample here was CD4+ T cells from blood, cultured in vitro, taken before SARS-CoV-2 vaccination. These receptor sequences come from a human donor who had recovered from COVID-19.

This clonotype was recorded a few times. The gene calls are TRBV10-3 and TRBJ2-5; D remains unclear. Germline V gene sequence: CDR1 ENHRY, CDR2 SYGVKD. This CDR3 has 9 amino acids. The chain's CDR3 is CIPRETQYF. CDR3 DNA: TGTATTCCGCGGGAGACCCAGTACTTC.

The gene calls are TRBV11-1 and TRBJ2-1, with 10 bases that match TRBD2. CDR3 size: 14 residues. The J segment lost 9 bases and the V segment lost 1 base, leaving 3 bases of the junction unmatched. Per germline, CDR1 SGHAT and CDR2 FQDESV (reference sequence). The chain's CDR3 is CASSLDRLAGEQFF. The CDR3 DNA follows: TGTGCCAGCAGCTTAGACCGACTAGCGGGTGAGCAGTTCTTC.

V is TRBV20-1 and J is TRBJ1-4; the D gene is possibly TRBD1 (6 bases). V was shortened by 5 bases and J by 8 bases, with 18 bases between the two germline ends. The CDR3 is made up of 14 amino acids. Germline loops: CDR1 DFQATT, CDR2 SNEGSKA (reference sequence). CDR3 nucleotides: TGCAGTGCTCAGAGGGGGGGGATCGGAGAAAAACTGTTTTTT. Translation: CSAQRGGIGEKLFF.

The DNA for the CDR3 is TGTGCCAGCAGTTCCGGGACAGGGAACGGCTACACCTTC. Its protein is CASSSGTGNGYTF. J is TRBJ1-2 and V is TRBV2; 9 bases map to TRBD1. V lost 5 bases and J lost 8; bases outside the gene matches: 6. The germline gives CDR1 SNHLY, CDR2 FYNNEI. The CDR3 extends over 13 amino acids.

J is TRBJ2-5 and V is TRBV18, with unresolved D. With 1 base removed from V and 1 base from J, the gap between germline ends came to 4 bases. This CDR3 has 13 amino acids. Germline V gene lookup returns CDR1 KGHSH and CDR2 LQKENI. The CDR3 protein is CASSPRLQETQYF. The CDR3 DNA reads TGTGCCAGCTCACCACGGCTCCAAGAGACCCAGTACTTC.

The chain has TRBV12-3 or TRBV12-4 and TRBJ2-2; D assignment may be TRBD1 or TRBD2 (5 bases each). V lost 7 bases to trimming and J lost 6 bases, with 15 bases between them. This CDR3 region has 14 residues. The CDR3 DNA reads as TGTGCCAGCATCCGGGACCCCTCGGCCGGGGAGCTGTTTTTT. It codes for CASIRDPSAGELFF.

This clonotype was observed a handful of times. V usage is TRBV24-1 and J usage is TRBJ2-5; D possibly uses TRBD1 or TRBD2 (5 bases each). The CDR3 is made up of 13 amino acids. The V gene's germline CDR1 is KGHDR and CDR2 SFDVKD. V was trimmed by 3 bases and J by 7 bases, leaving 11 bases between them. CDR3 DNA sequence: TGTGCCACCAGTGATCCCGGGACCCCGACCCAGTACTTC. Protein: CATSDPGTPTQYF.

The chain uses TRBV6-1 and TRBJ1-2; D call uncertain. Germline V lookup: CDR1 MNHNS, CDR2 SASEGT. V dropped 5 bases and J dropped 1 base, with 5 bases sitting between them. The CDR3 has 12 amino acids. This CDR3 is CASSNRNYGYTF. CDR3 in DNA: TGTGCCAGCAGTAACCGTAACTATGGCTACACCTTC.